Listed below are T cell receptor beta chains from one sample, sequenced in a study of T-cell memory formation after mild COVID-19. TCRdb re-derived calls from the 5' RACE reads in MiXCR, one entry per CDR3 protein. The repertoire holds roughly 300,000 distinct CDR3 sequences, over 7% seen once, with roughly 23% in the top ten. Sequencing was carried out using PBMCs or a T cell subset sorted from them (not recorded which). Every receptor here comes from a young man who had mild COVID-19 (a few samples of this study predate the infection). Cell type and time point are not known. CDR3s include the opening cysteine and the closing phenylalanine or tryptophan. D genes are given only for firm matches. The size of a clone is reported for some rows only, either as once, few or many, or as a class for expanded clones.

15	TRBV4-2	-	many	TRBJ2-3	CASSQGRGITDTQYF	TGTGCCAGCAGCCAAGGAAGAGGGATCACAGATACGCAGTATTTT
11	TRBV20-1	TRBD1	-	TRBJ1-1	CSARTGTEAFF	TGCAGTGCTAGGACAGGGACTGAAGCTTTCTTT
14	TRBV4-1	TRBD1	-	TRBJ2-1	CASSRGQGYNEQFF	TGCGCCAGCAGCCGAGGACAGGGGTACAATGAGCAGTTCTTC
14	TRBV7-2	-	-	TRBJ2-5	CASSLMRGQETQYF	TGTGCCAGCAGCTTGATGAGGGGGCAAGAGACCCAGTACTTC
14	TRBV12-3/TRBV12-4	TRBD2	-	TRBJ2-3	CASSGGGSTDTQYF	TGTGCCAGCAGTGGCGGGGGGAGCACAGATACGCAGTATTTT
14	TRBV4-1	-	few	TRBJ2-7	CASSQALLLYEQYF	TGCGCCAGCAGCCAGGCCCTCCTGCTCTATGAGCAGTACTTC
15	TRBV5-1	-	many	TRBJ1-2	CASSSRNTGLDGYTF	TGCGCCAGCAGCTCGCGGAATACAGGGCTTGATGGCTACACCTTC
13	TRBV7-2	-	-	TRBJ2-5	CASSLMRQETQYF	TGTGCCAGCAGCTTAATGCGGCAAGAGACCCAGTACTTC
15	TRBV29-1	TRBD2	-	TRBJ2-5	CSVEVQRGDQETQYF	TGCAGCGTTGAAGTTCAGCGGGGGGATCAAGAGACCCAGTACTTC
16	TRBV6-2/TRBV6-3	-	many	TRBJ2-3	CASWGLFSSRADTQYF	TGTGCCAGCTGGGGACTTTTTTCCTCCCGGGCAGATACGCAGTATTTT
16	TRBV9	TRBD1	many	TRBJ2-7	CASSVAGTGGRDEQYF	TGTGCCAGCAGCGTAGCTGGGACAGGGGGCAGGGACGAGCAGTACTTC
9	TRBV10-3	-	-	TRBJ2-4	CAPAPGTYF	TGTGCCCCTGCTCCAGGGACGTACTTC
18	TRBV6-6	-	medium-sized	TRBJ2-3	CASSYTSGGQRLTDTQYF	TGTGCCAGCAGTTATACCTCCGGAGGACAGCGTCTCACAGATACGCAGTATTTT
15	TRBV5-1	-	-	TRBJ2-5	CASSRSGSRVETQYF	TGCGCCAGCAGCCGTTCCGGTAGCAGGGTTGAGACCCAGTACTTC
14	TRBV12-3/TRBV12-4	TRBD2	many	TRBJ2-7	CASTPGLAGEEQYF	TGTGCCAGCACTCCCGGGCTAGCGGGGGAAGAGCAGTACTTC
15	TRBV5-4	-	many	TRBJ2-3	CASSTPGWRSDTQYF	TGTGCCAGCAGCACCCCAGGGTGGCGGTCAGATACGCAGTATTTT
18	TRBV6-5	-	-	TRBJ2-1	CASKERSSPMSSYNEQFF	TGTGCCAGCAAGGAGCGCTCAAGCCCCATGAGCTCCTACAATGAGCAGTTCTTC
15	TRBV3-1	-	-	TRBJ1-2	CASSHNPGLAYGYTF	TGTGCCAGCAGCCATAACCCGGGGCTGGCCTATGGCTACACCTTC
14	TRBV3-1	-	many	TRBJ1-5	CASSRVPGAQPQHF	TGTGCCAGCAGCCGAGTTCCAGGGGCCCAGCCCCAGCATTTT
13	TRBV19	-	-	TRBJ1-1	CASSSQSALEAFF	TGTGCCAGTAGTTCCCAGTCCGCTCTTGAAGCTTTCTTT
12	TRBV12-3/TRBV12-4	-	many	TRBJ2-7	CASTLNGYEQYF	TGTGCCAGCACCCTGAACGGATACGAGCAGTACTTC
13	TRBV7-2	-	few	TRBJ2-1	CASSFLENNEQFF	TGTGCCAGCAGCTTTCTTGAAAACAATGAGCAGTTCTTC
15	TRBV15	-	-	TRBJ2-5	CATSRDPPASETQYF	TGTGCCACCAGCAGAGATCCCCCGGCATCCGAGACCCAGTACTTC
13	TRBV5-1	-	-	TRBJ2-1	CASSLARATEQFF	TGCGCCAGCAGCTTGGCCAGAGCGACTGAGCAGTTCTTC
15	TRBV3-1	TRBD2	-	TRBJ2-1	CASSQSGGAENEQFF	TGTGCCAGCAGCCAATCGGGGGGGGCGGAAAATGAGCAGTTCTTC
15	TRBV4-1	-	-	TRBJ2-2	CASSQDGYATGELFF	TGCGCCAGCAGCCAAGATGGATACGCCACCGGGGAGCTGTTTTTT
16	TRBV5-1	-	many	TRBJ2-1	CASSYARDSKNNEQFF	TGCGCCAGCAGCTACGCCCGAGACAGCAAAAACAATGAGCAGTTCTTC
16	TRBV14	-	-	TRBJ2-6	CASSQFRMAGANVLTF	TGTGCCAGCAGCCAATTCAGGATGGCTGGGGCCAACGTCCTGACTTTC
14	TRBV6-1	TRBD2	many	TRBJ2-1	CASRSGGPPNEQFF	TGTGCCAGCAGGAGCGGGGGGCCGCCCAATGAGCAGTTCTTC
13	TRBV29-1	-	-	TRBJ1-6	CSVAGPTGSPLHF	TGCAGCGTTGCGGGGCCCACGGGTTCACCCCTCCACTTT
14	TRBV20-1	-	few	TRBJ2-3	CSARVRGYTDTQYF	TGCAGTGCTAGAGTGAGGGGATACACAGATACGCAGTATTTT
13	TRBV7-2	-	-	TRBJ2-2	CASSTNYLGELFF	TGTGCCAGCAGCACTAACTACCTCGGGGAGCTGTTTTTT
12	TRBV5-5	-	many	TRBJ2-7	CASSLGVGEQYF	TGTGCCAGCAGCTTGGGGGTAGGCGAGCAGTACTTC
15	TRBV9	-	-	TRBJ1-2	CASSVGPGPLPGYTF	TGTGCCAGCAGCGTAGGACCAGGTCCTCTTCCTGGCTACACCTTC
13	TRBV7-2	-	few	TRBJ1-5	CASSWDSNQPQHF	TGTGCCAGCAGTTGGGATAGCAATCAGCCCCAGCATTTT
14	TRBV5-1	TRBD1	many	TRBJ1-1	CASSLRQGGTEAFF	TGCGCCAGCAGCTTACGACAGGGTGGCACTGAAGCTTTCTTT
12	TRBV7-2	-	many	TRBJ1-2	CASSPPRAGYTF	TGTGCCAGCAGCCCCCCACGCGCGGGCTACACCTTC
15	TRBV20-1	-	many	TRBJ2-1	CSARDPFSSYNEQFF	TGCAGTGCTAGGGACCCATTTAGCTCCTACAATGAGCAGTTCTTC
18	TRBV6-5	TRBD2	many	TRBJ2-3	CASSYSRRLAGRTDTQYF	TGTGCCAGCAGTTACTCGCGGCGACTAGCGGGGCGCACAGATACGCAGTATTTT
16	TRBV4-3	TRBD1	few	TRBJ1-2	CASSQEMFQGAAGYTF	TGCGCCAGCAGCCAAGAAATGTTTCAGGGGGCGGCTGGCTACACCTTC
11	TRBV6-2/TRBV6-3	-	few	TRBJ2-5	CAGPCSETQYF	TGTGCGGGGCCCTGCTCAGAGACCCAGTACTTC
17	TRBV4-3	TRBD2	few	TRBJ2-1	CASSQAGLAGAYNEQFF	TGCGCCAGCAGCCAAGCCGGACTAGCGGGGGCATACAATGAGCAGTTCTTC
15	TRBV27	-	few	TRBJ2-5	CASTHGDSGRETQYF	TGTGCCAGCACCCATGGGGACAGCGGGCGAGAGACCCAGTACTTC
15	TRBV20-1	-	-	TRBJ1-4	CSARDPAYVAQKLFF	TGCAGTGCTAGAGATCCTGCATATGTGGCCCAAAAACTGTTTTTT
13	TRBV24-1	-	few	TRBJ1-3	CAGREGSRNTIYF	TGTGCCGGCCGTGAGGGTTCCAGAAACACCATATATTTT
14	TRBV5-4	TRBD1	few	TRBJ2-7	CASSLGTGLYEQYF	TGTGCCAGCAGCTTGGGGACAGGCCTCTACGAGCAGTACTTC
14	TRBV5-6	-	many	TRBJ2-5	CASSLAGVSETQYF	TGTGCCAGCAGCTTGGCCGGGGTCTCGGAGACCCAGTACTTC